These 8 T cell receptor beta chains were sequenced from one sample in a study of T cell responses to AZD1222 COVID-19 vaccine. Sequenced by immunoSEQ multiplex PCR; TCRdb stores in-frame clones only, minus some. Of about 160,000 clones listed, 89% were seen once; the top ten hold 5.1%. The sample here was peripheral blood, taken on day 0 of AZD1222 vaccination. These receptors were collected from an adult in good health.

The V gene is TRBV29-1, the J gene TRBJ1-2; weak D call: TRBD1 (5 bases). V dropped 4 bases and J dropped 8 bases, with 14 bases sitting between them. The germline V gene has CDR1 SQVTM and CDR2 ANQGSEA. The CDR3 extends over 12 amino acids. CDR3 protein: CSVVLQGGGYTF. DNA for the CDR3: TGCAGCGTTGTACTTCAGGGCGGCGGCTACACCTTC.

The J gene is TRBJ1-2, the V gene TRBV21-1; the table gives TRBD1 as D, unverified against the DNA. TRBV21-1 is designated a pseudogene. This CDR3 has 17 residues. In nucleotides, the CDR3 is TGTGCCAGCAGCAAAGGCGAAAAGGGGCCACTGATCTATGGCTACACCTTC. Amino acids: CASSKGEKGPLIYGYTF.

J is TRBJ2-7 and V is TRBV6-5, with 11 nucleotides matching TRBD2. The germline CDR1 and CDR2 sequences are MNHEY and SVGAGI. The trim removed 6 bases at V and 4 bases at J, leaving 5 bases unmatched. CDR3 length equals 14 residues. The CDR3 is CASSRLAGQYEQYF. The CDR3 bases are TGTGCCAGCAGCCGACTAGCGGGACAATACGAGCAGTACTTC.

This clone was counted only a few times. The chain recombines TRBV2 with TRBJ2-1; D is possibly TRBD2 (5 bases). The CDR3 has 15 amino acids. The V gene's germline CDR1 is SNHLY and CDR2 FYNNEI. Trimming pared 6 bases from V and 7 bases from J, leaving 19 bases between. The CDR3 loop reads CASSAQGLAQNEQFF. CDR3 coding DNA: TGTGCCAGCAGCGCTCAAGGACTGGCGCAAAATGAGCAGTTCTTC.

CDR3 region: CASPEGQVRGYGYTF. CDR3 in DNA: TGTGCCAGCCCGGAAGGACAGGTAAGAGGCTATGGCTACACCTTC. This chain links TRBV6-4 with TRBJ1-2; 7 nucleotides line up with TRBD1. CDR1 is MRHNA, CDR2 SNTAGT, per germline. CDR3 length: 15 residues. With 8 bases clipped from V and 4 bases from J, the junction kept 13 bases outside the gene matches.

The chain is built from TRBV28 and TRBJ2-7; no firm D call. The germline V and J ends were trimmed by 7 bases and 3 bases, with 10 bases remaining between them. Germline V gives CDR1 MDHEN, CDR2 SYDVKM. The CDR3 is 12 amino acids. The CDR3 spells CASKGQNYEQYF. The CDR3 bases are TGTGCCAGCAAAGGGCAGAACTACGAGCAGTACTTC.

This clone was detected only a few times. The chain recombines TRBV11-3 with TRBJ2-3; 9 bases align to TRBD2. CDR1 and CDR2 (germline): SGHNT, YENEEA. The trim removed 5 bases at V and 6 bases at J, leaving 9 bases unmatched. This CDR3 has 15 residues. CDR3: CASSPGLARADTQYF. CDR3 coding DNA: TGTGCCAGCAGCCCAGGACTAGCGCGAGCGGATACGCAGTATTTT.

The rearrangement links TRBV5-1 to TRBJ2-3, with TRBD2 matching 9 bases. V was pared by 6 bases and J by 6 bases, with 11 bases of the junction left unmatched. Germline-derived CDR1 and CDR2 are SGHRS and YFSETQ. The CDR3 is made up of 15 amino acids. Here the CDR3 DNA reads TGCGCCAGCACACGTGGCGGGAGGGCCGTGGATACGCAGTATTTT. Its protein product is CASTRGGRAVDTQYF. Variable domain in full (rest from reference TRBV5-1 and TRBJ2-3): KAGVTQTPRYLIKTRGQQVTLSCSPISGHRSVSWYQQTPGQGLQFLFEYFSETQRNKGNFPGRFSGRQFSNSRSEMNVSTLELGDSALYLCASTRGGRAVDTQYFGPGTRLTVL.